This record concerns one T cell receptor beta chain sequence. The antigen is undetermined. The data were obtained in a study of post-analysis software for immune sequencing data. Study summary: The cohort encompassed relapsing-remitting, secondary progressive and progressive-relapsing multiple sclerosis disease courses.

The authors incorporated unique molecular identifiers into the TCR beta cDNA libraries. When about 0.85 to 11 million T cells were used, they gave hundreds of thousands of cDNA molecules. TCRdb recomputed calls from the PCR reads with MiXCR, one row per CDR3 protein. The data hold hundreds of thousands of distinct CDR3 sequences, with approximately 60% observed a single time. The CDR3 totals 14 residues. V trimming: 7 bases; J trimming: 4 bases; junction bases outside the gene matches: 12. Germline V gives CDR1 SQVTM, CDR2 ANQGSEA. Regarding the study as a whole: Same-batch samples co-clustered strongly by F measure. For normalized Chao1 diversity, multiple sclerosis patients scored significantly lower than controls did. In patients, five TRBV segments were more frequent than in controls, with TRBV5-6, TRBV5-1 and TRBV20-1 among them.

Sequenced sample: blood. The TCR comes from a girl aged 2 to 10 with multiple sclerosis. The rearrangement joins TRBV29-1 to TRBJ1-1; TRBD1 aligns across 7 bases. CDR3 coding DNA: TGCAGCGCGGGGGAGGGGGCGCGGTCCACTGAAGCTTTCTTT. The encoded protein is CSAGEGARSTEAFF.